This passage covers 17 T cell receptor beta chains from one sample sequenced in a study of blood T cell repertoires in COVID-19. Clones were read by immunoSEQ multiplex PCR, and TCRdb kept only the in-frame ones, dropping some. Of tens of thousands of clones in the sample, 65% to 85% were seen once. Material: peripheral blood. The receptors were sampled from a human donor in a cohort sampled during active COVID-19.

The chain links TRBV12-3 or TRBV12-4 to TRBJ1-5; perhaps TRBD1 as D (5 bases). The V gene lost 6 bases and the J gene lost 7 bases, with 13 bases spanning the gap. The CDR3 extends over 13 amino acids. CDR3 DNA: TGTGCCAGCAGCAAGGGGTCAGGACAGCCCCAGCATTTT. It is translated as CASSKGSGQPQHF.

The chain is built from TRBV4-1 and TRBJ2-7, with D possibly matching TRBD1 (5 bases). Per the germline V gene, CDR1 is MGHRA and CDR2 is YSYEKL. The CDR3 sequence is 16 residues long. The V end lost 2 bases, the J end lost 0 bases, and 14 bases lay between the germline ends. CDR3 DNA: TGCGCCAGCAGCCAACTGGGGCGAGTCCCCTCCTACGAGCAGTACTTC. It yields the protein CASSQLGRVPSYEQYF.

The J gene is TRBJ2-5, the V gene TRBV5-6; 7 bases match TRBD1. J gave up 3 bases and V 2 bases, and 4 bases lay outside the gene matches. The CDR3 length is 14 residues. CDR1 and CDR2 from the germline V gene are SGHDT and YYEEEE. This CDR3 reads CASSFQQGEETQYF. CDR3 DNA: TGTGCCAGCAGCTTCCAGCAGGGGGAAGAGACCCAGTACTTC.

The genes are TRBV7-9 and TRBJ2-7, with 9 nucleotides matching TRBD1. The CDR3 sequence is 17 residues long. V was clipped by 5 bases and J by 3 bases; unmatched bases: 14. Per germline, CDR1 SEHNR and CDR2 FQNEAQ (reference sequence). The CDR3 loop is CASSPPFARDRDYEQYF. CDR3 nucleotides: TGTGCCAGCAGCCCACCGTTTGCCCGGGACAGGGACTACGAGCAGTACTTC.

This clone was observed once. The chain recombines TRBV11-3 with TRBJ2-1, with D unclear. The V gene lost 7 bases and the J gene lost 5 bases, with 12 bases spanning the gap. The CDR3 has 13 amino acids. CDR1 and CDR2 (germline): SGHNT, YENEEA. CDR3 region: CASTLAVHNEQFF. CDR3 DNA: TGTGCCAGCACCTTGGCCGTCCACAATGAGCAGTTCTTC. The full variable domain, in which reference TRBV11-3 and TRBJ2-1 provide the parts outside the CDR3, is EAGVVQSPRYKIIEKKQPVAFWCNPISGHNTLYWYLQNLGQGPELLIRYENEEAVDDSQLPKDRFSAERLKGVDSTLKIQPAELGDSAVYLCASTLAVHNEQFFGPGTRLTVL.

V is TRBV6-5 and J is TRBJ1-6; D possibly corresponds to TRBD1 (6 bases). The CDR3 runs to 14 residues. V shed 6 bases and J shed 9 bases, with 15 bases lying between them. CDR1 MNHEY and CDR2 SVGAGI come from the germline V gene. This CDR3 is CASSQTGYFSPLHF. CDR3 coding DNA: TGTGCCAGCAGCCAAACAGGGTATTTTTCACCCCTCCACTTT.

The chain uses TRBV5-1 and TRBJ2-5; 10 bases fit TRBD2. This CDR3 has 15 residues. The ends lost 5 bases at V and 5 bases at J; junction bases unmatched: 9. The germline CDR1 and CDR2 sequences are SGHRS and YFSETQ. The CDR3 region is CASSRSGGAGETQYF. In DNA, the CDR3 is TGCGCCAGCAGTAGAAGCGGGGGGGCCGGGGAGACCCAGTACTTC. Filled out from reference TRBV5-1 and TRBJ2-5, the complete variable domain reads KAGVTQTPRYLIKTRGQQVTLSCSPISGHRSVSWYQQTPGQGLQFLFEYFSETQRNKGNFPGRFSGRQFSNSRSEMNVSTLELGDSALYLCASSRSGGAGETQYFGPGTRLLVL.

Only a few counts were recorded for this clone. This rearrangement joins TRBV4-2 to TRBJ1-5; a weak D match, TRBD1 (6 bases). This CDR3 contains 13 residues. The germline gives CDR1 LGHNA, CDR2 YNFKEQ. Trimming took 1 base from V and 5 from J, leaving 6 bases between them. Here the CDR3 reads CASSQAGDQPQHF. Here the CDR3 DNA reads TGTGCCAGCAGCCAAGCAGGGGATCAGCCCCAGCATTTT.

The V and J genes are TRBV7-8 and TRBJ2-3; TRBD2 matches at 15 bases. Germline CDR1 is SGHVS and CDR2 is FQNEAQ. The CDR3 has 19 amino acids. V trimming: 4 bases; J trimming: 7 bases; junction bases outside the gene matches: 15. This CDR3 reads CASSSAPGTSGGPPHTQYF. The DNA for the CDR3 is TGTGCCAGCAGCTCGGCCCCCGGGACTAGCGGGGGGCCACCGCATACGCAGTATTTT.

The chain recombines TRBV27 with TRBJ2-1; possibly TRBD2 for D (7 bases). Germline CDR1 and CDR2: MNHEY and SMNVEV (reference sequence). V was pared by 6 bases and J by 4 bases, with 22 bases between. The CDR3 consists of 17 residues. CDR3 protein: CASSFSSGGGGYNEQFF. The CDR3 nucleotides read TGTGCCAGCAGCTTCTCATCCGGGGGCGGGGGTTACAATGAGCAGTTCTTC.

The chain has TRBV5-6 and TRBJ2-7; D might be TRBD2 (6 bases). The CDR3 sequence is 14 residues long. V gave up 2 bases and J gave up 1 base, with 10 bases separating them. CDR1 and CDR2 (germline): SGHDT, YYEEEE. The CDR3 reads CASSFGGSSYEQYF. CDR3 sequence (DNA): TGTGCCAGCAGCTTTGGGGGGTCATCCTACGAGCAGTACTTC. The full variable domain, in which reference TRBV5-6 and TRBJ2-7 provide the parts outside the CDR3, is DAGVTQSPTHLIKTRGQQVTLRCSPKSGHDTVSWYQQALGQGPQFIFQYYEEEERQRGNFPDRFSGHQFPNYSSELNVNALLLGDSALYLCASSFGGSSYEQYFGPGTRLTVT.

The rearrangement joins TRBV27 to TRBJ1-3; D is unclear. CDR3 length equals 13 residues. From germline, CDR1 is MNHEY and CDR2 SMNVEV (reference sequence). The V end lost 4 bases, the J end lost 2 bases, and 6 bases lay between the germline ends. The CDR3, as DNA: TGTGCCAGCAGTTCACGGGCTGGAAACACCATATATTTT. It is translated as CASSSRAGNTIYF.

The chain joins TRBV19 to TRBJ2-7; 9 positions agree with TRBD1. CDR3 length equals 15 residues. Losses at the gene ends were 8 bases for V and 3 bases for J; bases not matched to a gene: 11. Germline V lookup: CDR1 LNHDA, CDR2 SQIVND (reference sequence). CDR3 in amino acids: CASAPGTGFFYEQYF. The CDR3 DNA sequence: TGTGCCAGTGCGCCAGGGACAGGGTTTTTCTACGAGCAGTACTTC. Full variable domain (remainder filled in from reference TRBV19 and TRBJ2-7): DGGITQSPKYLFRKEGQNVTLSCEQNLNHDAMYWYRQDPGQGLRLIYYSQIVNDFQKGDIAEGYSVSREKKESFPLTVTSAQKNPTAFYLCASAPGTGFFYEQYFGPGTRLTVT.

The genes are TRBV5-4 and TRBJ2-3; D possibly corresponds to TRBD1 (6 bases). CDR3 length: 14 residues. The V gene lost 0 bases and the J gene lost 4 bases, with 9 bases spanning the gap. Germline V gene sequence: CDR1 SGHNT, CDR2 YYREEE (reference sequence). The CDR3 nucleotides read TGTGCCAGCAGCTTGGACAGGGCCTCAGATACGCAGTATTTT. Protein: CASSLDRASDTQYF.

The chain links TRBV4-2 to TRBJ2-2; 9 bases line up with TRBD2. Germline V CDR1 and CDR2: LGHNA, YNFKEQ. The CDR3 has 17 amino acids. The J segment lost 7 bases and the V segment lost 1 base, leaving 10 bases of the junction unmatched. The CDR3 loop is CASSQVGWRGGIGELFF. In DNA, the CDR3 is TGTGCCAGCAGCCAAGTTGGGTGGCGGGGGGGCATCGGGGAGCTGTTTTTT.

This chain uses TRBV27 with TRBJ2-5, with 11 bases fitting TRBD1. J gave up 6 bases and V 5 bases, and 2 bases lay outside the gene matches. Germline CDR1 is MNHEY and CDR2 is SMNVEV (reference sequence). The CDR3 has 13 residues. The CDR3 here is CASSGDRGKTQYF. CDR3 in DNA: TGTGCCAGCAGTGGGGACAGGGGGAAGACCCAGTACTTC.

The sample holds a few counts of this clone. Other nucleotide sequences from this sample produce the same CDR3. The chain combines TRBV19 with TRBJ1-5; possible D gene TRBD1, 5 bases. The CDR3 has 15 amino acids. Trimming took 1 base from V and 6 from J, leaving 13 bases between them. Germline CDR1 LNHDA, CDR2 SQIVND (reference sequence). CDR3 coding DNA: TGTGCCAGTAGTATAGGGCAGGGTGGTGGTCAGCCCCAGCATTTT. Its translation: CASSIGQGGGQPQHF.